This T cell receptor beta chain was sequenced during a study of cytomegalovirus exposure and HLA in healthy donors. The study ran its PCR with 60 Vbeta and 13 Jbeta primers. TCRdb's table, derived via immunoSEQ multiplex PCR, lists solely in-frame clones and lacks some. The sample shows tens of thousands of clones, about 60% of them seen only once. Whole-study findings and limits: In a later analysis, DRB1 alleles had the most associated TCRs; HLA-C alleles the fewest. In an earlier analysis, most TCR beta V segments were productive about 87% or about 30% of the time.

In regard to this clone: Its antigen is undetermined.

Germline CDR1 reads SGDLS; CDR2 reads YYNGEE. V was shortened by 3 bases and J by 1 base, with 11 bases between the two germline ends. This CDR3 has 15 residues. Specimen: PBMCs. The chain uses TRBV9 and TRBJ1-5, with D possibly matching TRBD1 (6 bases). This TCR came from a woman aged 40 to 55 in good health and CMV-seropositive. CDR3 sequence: CASSEQGWSNQPQHF. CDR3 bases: TGTGCCAGCAGCGAACAGGGCTGGAGCAATCAGCCCCAGCATTTT.